Listed below are T cell receptor beta chains from one sample, sequenced in a study of CD8+ T cells in alopecia areata. Only in-frame clones appear in the TCRdb table, and some are missing; sequencing was by immunoSEQ multiplex PCR. The sample lists 150,000 to 200,000 clones, roughly 65% occurring once. The sequencing used CD4+ T cells sorted from blood, collected at week 4, from a patient treated with tofacitinib. The origin of the receptors is a human donor with alopecia areata. CDR3s include the opening cysteine and the closing phenylalanine or tryptophan. A D gene is named only where the DNA matches it firmly. Clone size appears in some rows only: once, few, many, or a class for an expanded clone.

TRBJ1-2 | - | - | TRBV5-4 | TGTGCCAGCAGCTTGGGGACAGTGGGATATGGCTACACCTTC | CASSLGTVGYGYTF
TRBJ2-7 | - | - | TRBV25-1 | TGTGCCAGCAGTGAACTCCACGAGCAGTACTTC | CASSELHEQYF
TRBJ2-1 | many | TRBD1 | TRBV6-1 | TGTGCCAGCAGTGTAGGGGGCCATGAGCAGTTCTTC | CASSVGGHEQFF
TRBJ1-4 | few | - | TRBV29-1 | TGCAGCGCCTTGGATGAAAAACTGTTTTTT | CSALDEKLFF
TRBJ2-5 | few | - | TRBV7-9 | TGTGCCAAATCACAGGGAGACCAAGAGACCCAGTACTTC | CAKSQGDQETQYF
TRBJ1-1 | - | - | TRBV29-1 | TGCAGCGTGGGCCCTACAGGGAACACTGAAGCTTTCTTT | CSVGPTGNTEAFF
TRBJ2-3 | - | - | TRBV10-3 | TGTGCCATCAGTGAGTCCAACAGTGCGGATACGCAGTATTTT | CAISESNSADTQYF
TRBJ1-6 | - | - | TRBV19 | TGTGCCAGTAGTATCTCGAAAGTCTCACCCCTCCACTTT | CASSISKVSPLHF
TRBJ2-5 | - | - | TRBV12-5 | TGTGCTAGTGGTTTGGTAAGGGGGACCCAGTACTTC | CASGLVRGTQYF
TRBJ1-1 | - | TRBD1 | TRBV7-3 | TGTGCCAGCAGCGCGACAGGGTACTCTGAAGCTTTCTTT | CASSATGYSEAFF